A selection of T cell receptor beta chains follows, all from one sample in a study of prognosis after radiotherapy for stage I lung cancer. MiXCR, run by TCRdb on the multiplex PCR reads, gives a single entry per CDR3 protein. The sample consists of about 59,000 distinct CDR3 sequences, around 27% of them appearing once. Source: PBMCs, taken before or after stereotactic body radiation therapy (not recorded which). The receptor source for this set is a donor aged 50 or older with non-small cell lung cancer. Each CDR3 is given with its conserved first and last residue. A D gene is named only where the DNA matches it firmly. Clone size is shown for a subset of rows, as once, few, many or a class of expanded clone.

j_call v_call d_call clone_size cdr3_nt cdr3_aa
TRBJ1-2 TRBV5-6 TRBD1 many TGTGCCAGCAGCGAAAACAGGGGCTGGGGCTACACCTTC CASSENRGWGYTF
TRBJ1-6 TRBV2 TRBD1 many TGTGCCAGCAGTCGGGACAGCTCTGATTCACCCCTCCACTTT CASSRDSSDSPLHF
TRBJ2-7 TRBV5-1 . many TGCGCCAGCAGCTTCAGGTCTGGGGGCCATTACGAGCAGTACTTC CASSFRSGGHYEQYF
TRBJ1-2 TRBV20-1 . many TGCAGTGCGCGACAGGCAATTCACTATGGCTACACCTTC CSARQAIHYGYTF
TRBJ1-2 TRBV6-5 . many TGTGCCAGCAGTTACAACGGGGGGAGATATGGCTACACCTTC CASSYNGGRYGYTF
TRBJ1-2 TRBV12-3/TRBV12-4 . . TGTGCCAGCAGACATACAGGGATCGGCTATGTTTACACCTTC CASRHTGIGYVYTF
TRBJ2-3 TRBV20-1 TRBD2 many TGCAGTGCTACCGGGACTAGCGGGGGCCGGGATACGCAGTATTTT CSATGTSGGRDTQYF
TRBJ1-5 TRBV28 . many TGTGCCAGCAGTCTACAGGGCCATCAGCCCCAGCATTTT CASSLQGHQPQHF
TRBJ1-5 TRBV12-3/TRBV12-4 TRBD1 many TGTGCCAGCAGTCTGACAGGGCGGAGCAATCAGCCCCAGCATTTT CASSLTGRSNQPQHF
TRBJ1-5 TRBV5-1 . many TGCGCCAGCAGCTTGGGAGGGACTCGCAATCAGCCCCAGCATTTT CASSLGGTRNQPQHF
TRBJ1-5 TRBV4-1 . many TGCGCCAGCAGCCAAGATTCAGTAGGGGGGCGTGAGCCCCAGCATTTT CASSQDSVGGREPQHF
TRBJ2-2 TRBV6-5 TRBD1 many TGTGCCAGCAGTTGGACAGGGGCTACCGGGGAGCTGTTTTTT CASSWTGATGELFF
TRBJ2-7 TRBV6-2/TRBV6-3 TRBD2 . TGCGCCAGCAGTAAAGGACTAGCGGGGCCCTACGAGCAGTACTTC CASSKGLAGPYEQYF
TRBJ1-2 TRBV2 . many TGTGCCAGCTCTTATTCGACAGGCAACTATGGCTACACCTTC CASSYSTGNYGYTF
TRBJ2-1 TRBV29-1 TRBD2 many TGCAGCGTTGGAAGGACTAGCGGGGCCTCCTACAATGAGCAGTTCTTC CSVGRTSGASYNEQFF
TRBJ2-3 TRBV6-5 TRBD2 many TGTGCCAGCAGTTACTCCGGCGCGGGGGGGTTTTTCACAGATACGCAGTATTTT CASSYSGAGGFFTDTQYF
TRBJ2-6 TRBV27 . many TGTGCCAGCAGTTTTGAGGGGGGTATCGCTGGGGCCAACGTCCTGACTTTC CASSFEGGIAGANVLTF